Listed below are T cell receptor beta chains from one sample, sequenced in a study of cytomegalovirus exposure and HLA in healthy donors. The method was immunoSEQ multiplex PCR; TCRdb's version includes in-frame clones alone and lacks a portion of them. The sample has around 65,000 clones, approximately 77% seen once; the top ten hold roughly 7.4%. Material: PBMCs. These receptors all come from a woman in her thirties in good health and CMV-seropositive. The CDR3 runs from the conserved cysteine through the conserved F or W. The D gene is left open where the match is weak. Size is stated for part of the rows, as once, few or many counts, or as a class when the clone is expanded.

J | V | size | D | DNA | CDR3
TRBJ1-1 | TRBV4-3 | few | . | TGCGCCAGCAGCCAAGATCCCGTAGGAGCTGAAGCTTTCTTT | CASSQDPVGAEAFF
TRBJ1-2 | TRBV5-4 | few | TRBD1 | TGTGCCAGCAAACAGGGGTTGGGCTACACCTTC | CASKQGLGYTF
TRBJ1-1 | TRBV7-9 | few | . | TGTGCCAGCAACAAATGGGCTTTAGGAAGGGGGAACACTGAAGCTTTCTTT | CASNKWALGRGNTEAFF
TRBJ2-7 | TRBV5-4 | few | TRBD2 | TGTGCCAGCAGCCCCCGGAGACTAGCGGGCTCCTACGAGCAGTACTTC | CASSPRRLAGSYEQYF
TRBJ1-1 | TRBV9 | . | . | TGTGCCAGCAGCGTGGACAGTTTAAACACTGAAGCTTTCTTT | CASSVDSLNTEAFF
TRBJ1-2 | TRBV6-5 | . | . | TGTGCCAGCAGTTATTCTGCCCTGGGAGGGGGCTATGGCTACACCTTC | CASSYSALGGGYGYTF
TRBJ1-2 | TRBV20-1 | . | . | TGCAGTATATTAGACTATGGCTACACCTTC | CSILDYGYTF
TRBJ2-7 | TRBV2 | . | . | TGTGCCAGCAGTGAGTACTACGAGCAGTACTTC | CASSEYYEQYF
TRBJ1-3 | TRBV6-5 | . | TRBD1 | TGTGCCAGCAGTCGACAGGGGGCCGCTGGAAACACCATATATTTT | CASSRQGAAGNTIYF
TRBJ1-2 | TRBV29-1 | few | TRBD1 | TGCATAGGGGGCGGCAGGAACACCTTC | CIGGGRNTF
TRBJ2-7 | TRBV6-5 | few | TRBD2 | TGTGCCAGCTCATCGGGAGGCCTCCCCTACGAGCAGTACTTC | CASSSGGLPYEQYF
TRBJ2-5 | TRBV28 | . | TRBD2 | TGTGCCATCTCGCGGGAGGCCGGGGCAGAGACCCAGTACTTC | CAISREAGAETQYF
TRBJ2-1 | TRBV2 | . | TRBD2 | TGTGCCACCGGGACTAGCGGAGTCAATGAGCAGTTCTTC | CATGTSGVNEQFF
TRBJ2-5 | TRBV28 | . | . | TGTGCCAGCAGTTTCCCAGGGGTAGCTCGGGAGACCCAGTACTTC | CASSFPGVARETQYF
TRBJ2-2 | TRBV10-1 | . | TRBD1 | TGCGCCAGCAGTGACGCAAACCGGGACAGTCTGACCGGGGAGCTGTTTTTT | CASSDANRDSLTGELFF
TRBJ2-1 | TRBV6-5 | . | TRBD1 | TGTGCCAGCAGTTACTCGACAGGGGCCGTGGGGTTCTTC | CASSYSTGAVGFF
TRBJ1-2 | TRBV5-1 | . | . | TGCGCCAGCAGCTTGGCCGACAGCTATGGCTACACCTTC | CASSLADSYGYTF
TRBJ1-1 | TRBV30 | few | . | TGTGCCTGGAGCCGGAGGGAAGCTTTCTTT | CAWSRREAFF
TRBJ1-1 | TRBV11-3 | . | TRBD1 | TGTGCCAGCAGCCGTAAGACAGGGGGCAACACTGAAGCTTTCTTT | CASSRKTGGNTEAFF
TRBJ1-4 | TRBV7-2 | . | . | TGTGCCAGCAGCTTAGGTCGGGGAGAGGGTGAAAAACTGTTTTTT | CASSLGRGEGEKLFF
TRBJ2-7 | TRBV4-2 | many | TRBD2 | TGTGCCAGCAGCCAAACCACTAGCGGGAGTGACGAGCAGTACTTC | CASSQTTSGSDEQYF
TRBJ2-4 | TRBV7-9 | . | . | TGTGCCAGCAGCTTTGGGCGGTTGGGGCAGGCCCTAGCCAAAAACATTCAGTACTTC | CASSFGRLGQALAKNIQYF
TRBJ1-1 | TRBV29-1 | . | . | TGCAGCGTTTCGCAGGGGAGGAACACTGAAGCTTTCTTT | CSVSQGRNTEAFF
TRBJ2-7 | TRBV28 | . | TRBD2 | TGTGCCAGCAGTTTGGGAGGGGCCTTTTACGAGCAGTACTTC | CASSLGGAFYEQYF
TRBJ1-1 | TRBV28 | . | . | TGTGCCAGCGGATGGGCCCAAACCACTGAAGCTTTCTTT | CASGWAQTTEAFF
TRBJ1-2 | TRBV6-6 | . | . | TGTGCCAGCAGTGCGACAGAGAACTATGGCTACACCTTC | CASSATENYGYTF
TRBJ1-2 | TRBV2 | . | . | TGTGCCAGCAGTGCGGGCCCAGGGCTTCTTGGCTACACCTTC | CASSAGPGLLGYTF
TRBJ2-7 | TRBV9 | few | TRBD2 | TGTGCCAGCAGCGCTGGGACTAGCGCTCTAAGGGGCTCCTACGAGCAGTACTTC | CASSAGTSALRGSYEQYF
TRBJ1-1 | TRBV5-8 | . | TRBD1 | TGTGCCAGCAGCTTACCGGGACAGGCGAACACTGAAGCTTTCTTT | CASSLPGQANTEAFF
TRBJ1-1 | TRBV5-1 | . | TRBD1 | TGCGCCAGCAGCTTCACAGGGGACACTGAAGCTTTCTTT | CASSFTGDTEAFF
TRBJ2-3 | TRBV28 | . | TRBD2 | TGTGCCAGCAGAGGGACTAGCGTATCAGATACGCAGTATTTT | CASRGTSVSDTQYF
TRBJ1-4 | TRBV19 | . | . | TGTGCCAGTAAGAGGGCCGGGGCTAATGAAAAACTGTTTTTT | CASKRAGANEKLFF